One TCR beta chain is described in this entry. As yet, its antigen is unknown. The source of the sample is a study of beta chain features in type 1 diabetes. Findings and caveats of the study: Type 1 diabetes patients had TCRB CDR3s that were shorter (moderately but significantly so) in all four CD4+ subsets.

Germline V gene data show CDR1 as MGHRA and CDR2 as YSYEKL. This CDR3 has 16 amino acids. Trimming at V came to 0 bases and at J to 3 bases, leaving 7 bases not matched to a gene. Via the markers CD45RO/CCR7/CD25/CD127/CD95/CD27, stem cell-like memory, regulatory, central memory and naive CD4+ cells were sorted. Isolated RNA was reverse transcribed in full, so expressed TCRB transcripts were sequenced. Naive, central memory and regulatory T cell samples averaged about 3.3 million immunoSEQ reads each. Generated by immunoSEQ multiplex PCR, the TCRdb table keeps only in-frame clones and is missing some. Of about 370,000 clones listed, over 8.5% are singletons.

Sequences were obtained from central memory CD4+ T cells from blood. The genes are TRBV4-1 and TRBJ2-7, with 8 nucleotides matching TRBD2. The TCR sequence derives from a man aged 30 to 45 with type 1 diabetes. CDR3 amino acids: CASSQDASGRIYEQYF. In nucleotides, the CDR3 is TGCGCCAGCAGCCAAGATGCGAGCGGGAGAATCTACGAGCAGTACTTC.